This T cell receptor (beta chain) was sequenced for a study of shared clonotypes between healthy human individuals. Study context: CD4 naive and memory got three plates each, CD8 naive two, CD8 memory one.

Positively selected for CCR7, the CD45RO-negative cells used as naive CD8 cells excluded terminally differentiated effector memory CD45RA+ cells. The assay was immunoSEQ multiplex PCR, and TCRdb's table has in-frame clones only and misses some. The sample records millions of clones, about 95% being singletons. V was clipped by 5 bases and J by 6 bases; unmatched bases: 17. The CDR3 has 19 amino acids. Per germline, CDR1 MDHEN and CDR2 SYDVKM. In the case of this clone: Its antigen is still unknown.

Study conclusions and caveats: Donor clonotype sharing was expected to depend on sequencing depth.

The TCR comes from a young man in good health. Source material: naive CD8+ T cells sorted from blood. This sequence joins TRBV28 and TRBJ1-6; 9 positions match TRBD1. CDR3 sequence reads: CASSRETGGEGYVNSPLHF. The CDR3 DNA reads as TGTGCCAGCAGTCGTGAAACAGGGGGCGAGGGATATGTTAATTCACCCCTCCACTTT.